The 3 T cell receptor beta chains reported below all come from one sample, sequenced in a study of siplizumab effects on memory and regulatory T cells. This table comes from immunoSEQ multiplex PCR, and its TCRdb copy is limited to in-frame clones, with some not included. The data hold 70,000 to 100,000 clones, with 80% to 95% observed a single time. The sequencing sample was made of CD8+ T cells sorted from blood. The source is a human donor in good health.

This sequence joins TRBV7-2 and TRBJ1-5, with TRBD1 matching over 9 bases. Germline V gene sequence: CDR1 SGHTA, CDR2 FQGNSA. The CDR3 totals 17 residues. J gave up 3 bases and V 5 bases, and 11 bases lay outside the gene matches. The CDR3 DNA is TGTGCCAGCAGCCTGGACAGGGGTGTAGGCATCAATCAGCCCCAGCATTTT. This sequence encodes CASSLDRGVGINQPQHF.

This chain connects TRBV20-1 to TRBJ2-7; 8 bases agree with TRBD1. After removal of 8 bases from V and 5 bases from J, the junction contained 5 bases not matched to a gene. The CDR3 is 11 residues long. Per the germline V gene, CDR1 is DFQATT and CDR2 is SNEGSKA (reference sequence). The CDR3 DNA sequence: TGCAGTTCGGACAGGGTGGACGAGCAGTACTTC. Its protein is CSSDRVDEQYF.

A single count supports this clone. CDR3 region: CASSLARPPERDTIYF. The CDR3 DNA reads TGTGCCAGCAGCTTAGCGCGACCTCCCGAGAGAGACACCATATATTTT. This chain connects TRBV7-6 to TRBJ1-3; D is uncertain. The CDR3 runs to 16 residues. Germline V gives CDR1 SGHVS, CDR2 FNYEAQ. Trimming took off 0 bases at V and 8 bases at J, with 17 bases between the two ends.